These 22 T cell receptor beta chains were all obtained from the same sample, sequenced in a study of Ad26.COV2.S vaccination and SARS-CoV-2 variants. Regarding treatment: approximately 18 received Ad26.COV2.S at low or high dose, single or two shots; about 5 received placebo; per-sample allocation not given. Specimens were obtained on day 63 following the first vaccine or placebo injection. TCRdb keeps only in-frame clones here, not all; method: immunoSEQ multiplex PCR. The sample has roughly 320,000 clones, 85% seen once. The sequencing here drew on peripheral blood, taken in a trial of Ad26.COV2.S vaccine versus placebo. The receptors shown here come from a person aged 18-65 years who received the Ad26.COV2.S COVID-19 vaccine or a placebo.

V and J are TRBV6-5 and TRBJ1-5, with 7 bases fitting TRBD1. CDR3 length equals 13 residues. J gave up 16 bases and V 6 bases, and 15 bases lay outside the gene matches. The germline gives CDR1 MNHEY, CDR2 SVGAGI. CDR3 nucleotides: TGTGCCAGCAGGGGACAGTTAGAGACTGGAGAACATTTT. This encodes CASRGQLETGEHF.

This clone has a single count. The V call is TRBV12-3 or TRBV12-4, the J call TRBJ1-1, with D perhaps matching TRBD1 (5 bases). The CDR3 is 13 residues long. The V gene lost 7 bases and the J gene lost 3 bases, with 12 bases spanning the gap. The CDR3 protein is CASTPSGYTEAFF. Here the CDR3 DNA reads TGTGCCAGCACCCCCTCAGGGTACACTGAAGCTTTCTTT.

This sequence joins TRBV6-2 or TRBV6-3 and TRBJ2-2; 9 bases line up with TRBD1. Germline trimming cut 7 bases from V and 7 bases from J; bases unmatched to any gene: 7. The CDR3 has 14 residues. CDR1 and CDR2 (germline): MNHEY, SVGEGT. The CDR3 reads CASTPTGGFGELFF. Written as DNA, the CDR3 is TGTGCCAGCACCCCGACAGGGGGTTTCGGGGAGCTGTTTTTT.

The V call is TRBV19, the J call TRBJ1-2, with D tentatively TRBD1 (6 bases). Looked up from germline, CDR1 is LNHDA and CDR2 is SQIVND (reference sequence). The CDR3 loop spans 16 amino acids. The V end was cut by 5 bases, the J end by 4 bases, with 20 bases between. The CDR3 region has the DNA TGTGCCAGTAGTGCAAAAGGGGGACAACCTAGCTATGGCTACACCTTC. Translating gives CASSAKGGQPSYGYTF.

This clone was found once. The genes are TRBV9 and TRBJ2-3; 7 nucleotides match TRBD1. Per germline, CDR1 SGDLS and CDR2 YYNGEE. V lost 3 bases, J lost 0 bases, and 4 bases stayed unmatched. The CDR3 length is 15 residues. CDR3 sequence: CASSAGTASTDTQYF. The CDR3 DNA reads TGTGCCAGCAGCGCCGGGACAGCTAGCACAGATACGCAGTATTTT.

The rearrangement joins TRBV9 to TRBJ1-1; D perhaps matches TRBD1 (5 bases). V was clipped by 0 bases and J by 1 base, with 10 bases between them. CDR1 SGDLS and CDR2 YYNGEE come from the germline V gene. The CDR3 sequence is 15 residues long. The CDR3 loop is CASSVGGTSNTEAFF. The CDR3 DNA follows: TGTGCCAGCAGCGTAGGGGGGACCTCGAACACTGAAGCTTTCTTT.

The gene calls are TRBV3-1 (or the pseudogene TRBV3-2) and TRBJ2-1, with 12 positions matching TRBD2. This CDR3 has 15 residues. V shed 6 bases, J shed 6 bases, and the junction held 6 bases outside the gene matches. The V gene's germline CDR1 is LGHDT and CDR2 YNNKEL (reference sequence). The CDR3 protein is CASRTSGGYRNEQFF. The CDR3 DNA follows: TGTGCCAGCAGAACTAGCGGGGGGTACCGCAATGAGCAGTTCTTC.

The chain's CDR3 is CASRRTSGGVGPYNEQFF. The CDR3 region has the DNA TGTGCCAGCAGAAGGACTAGCGGGGGGGTCGGTCCCTACAATGAGCAGTTCTTC. The genes are TRBV27 and TRBJ2-1; 15 nucleotides line up with TRBD2. Germline V gene lookup returns CDR1 MNHEY and CDR2 SMNVEV (reference sequence). Germline trimming cut 6 bases from V and 2 bases from J; bases unmatched to any gene: 8. The CDR3 consists of 18 residues.

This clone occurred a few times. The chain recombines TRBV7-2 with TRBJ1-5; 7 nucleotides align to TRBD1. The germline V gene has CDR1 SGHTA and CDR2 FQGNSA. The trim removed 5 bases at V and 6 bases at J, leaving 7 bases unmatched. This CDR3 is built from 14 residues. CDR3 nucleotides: TGTGCCAGCAGCCCGGACAGGTCGGGTCAGCCCCAGCATTTT. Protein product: CASSPDRSGQPQHF.

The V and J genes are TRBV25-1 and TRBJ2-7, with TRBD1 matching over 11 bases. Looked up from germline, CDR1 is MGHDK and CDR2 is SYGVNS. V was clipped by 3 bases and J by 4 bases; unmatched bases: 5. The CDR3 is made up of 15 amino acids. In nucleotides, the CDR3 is TGTGCCAGCAGTGACCCCGGGACAGGGGGTTACGAGCAGTACTTC. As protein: CASSDPGTGGYEQYF.

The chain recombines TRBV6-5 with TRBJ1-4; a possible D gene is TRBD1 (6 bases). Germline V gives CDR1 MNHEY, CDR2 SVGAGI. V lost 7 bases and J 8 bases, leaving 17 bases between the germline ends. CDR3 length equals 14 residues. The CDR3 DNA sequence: TGTGCCAGCAATCAGGGGAATATAGAGGAAAAACTGTTTTTT. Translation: CASNQGNIEEKLFF.

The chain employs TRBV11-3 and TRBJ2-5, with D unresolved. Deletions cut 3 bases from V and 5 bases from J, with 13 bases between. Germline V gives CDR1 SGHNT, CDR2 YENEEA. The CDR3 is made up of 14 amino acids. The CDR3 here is CASSFQTSRETQYF. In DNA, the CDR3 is TGTGCCAGCAGCTTCCAGACCTCCCGGGAGACCCAGTACTTC.

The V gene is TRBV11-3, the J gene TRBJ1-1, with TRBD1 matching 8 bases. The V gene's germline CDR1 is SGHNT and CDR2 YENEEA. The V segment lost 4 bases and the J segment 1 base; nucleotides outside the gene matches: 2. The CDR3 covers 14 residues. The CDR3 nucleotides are TGTGCCAGCAGCTCAGGGACAGGGAACACTGAAGCTTTCTTT. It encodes CASSSGTGNTEAFF.

CDR3: CASSLTSEAYEQYF. The CDR3 nucleotides read TGTGCCAGCAGCCTTACTAGCGAGGCCTACGAGCAGTACTTC. The chain couples TRBV4-2 to TRBJ2-7; 7 bases match TRBD2. The CDR3 loop spans 14 amino acids. V lost 4 bases, J lost 2 bases, and 5 bases stayed unmatched. Germline CDR1 and CDR2: LGHNA and YNFKEQ.

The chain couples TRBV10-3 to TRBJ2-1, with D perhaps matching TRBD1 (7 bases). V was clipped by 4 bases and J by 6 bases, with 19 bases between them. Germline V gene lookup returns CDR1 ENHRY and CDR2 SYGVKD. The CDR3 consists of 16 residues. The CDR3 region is CAISGPRAGGPNEQFF. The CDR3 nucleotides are TGTGCCATCAGTGGGCCCAGGGCAGGGGGGCCCAATGAGCAGTTCTTC.

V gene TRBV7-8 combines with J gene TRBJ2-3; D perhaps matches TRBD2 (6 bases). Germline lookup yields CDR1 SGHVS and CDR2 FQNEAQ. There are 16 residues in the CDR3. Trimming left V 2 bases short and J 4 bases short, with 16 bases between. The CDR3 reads CASSLPLGLYADTQYF. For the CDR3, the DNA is TGTGCCAGCAGCTTACCCCTGGGACTCTACGCAGATACGCAGTATTTT.

The CDR3 here is CASSFQGAHEQYF. The CDR3 DNA reads TGTGCCAGCAGCTTTCAGGGGGCTCACGAGCAGTACTTC. The chain uses TRBV7-3 and TRBJ2-7, with 8 bases aligning to TRBD1. The CDR3 contains 13 residues. CDR1 and CDR2 from the germline V gene are SGHTA and FQGTGA. J lost 5 bases, V lost 3 bases, and 3 bases had no gene match.

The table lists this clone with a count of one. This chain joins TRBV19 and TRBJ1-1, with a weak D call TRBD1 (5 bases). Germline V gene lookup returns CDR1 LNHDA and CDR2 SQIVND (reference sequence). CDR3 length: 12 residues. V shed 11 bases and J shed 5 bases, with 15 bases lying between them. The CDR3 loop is CACGTEGTEAFF. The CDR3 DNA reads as TGTGCCTGCGGGACCGAGGGGACTGAAGCTTTCTTT.

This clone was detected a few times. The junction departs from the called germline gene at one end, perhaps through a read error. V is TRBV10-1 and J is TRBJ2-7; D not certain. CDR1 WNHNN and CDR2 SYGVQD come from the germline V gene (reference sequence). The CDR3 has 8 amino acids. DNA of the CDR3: TGCGCCAGCAGTCGAGACGACTTC. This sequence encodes CASSRDDF.

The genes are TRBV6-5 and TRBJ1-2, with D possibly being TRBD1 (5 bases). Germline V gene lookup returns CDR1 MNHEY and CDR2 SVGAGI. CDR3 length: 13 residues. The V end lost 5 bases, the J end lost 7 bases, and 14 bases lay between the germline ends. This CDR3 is CASSTGTSFGYTF. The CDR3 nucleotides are TGTGCCAGCAGTACCGGGACCTCTTTTGGCTACACCTTC.

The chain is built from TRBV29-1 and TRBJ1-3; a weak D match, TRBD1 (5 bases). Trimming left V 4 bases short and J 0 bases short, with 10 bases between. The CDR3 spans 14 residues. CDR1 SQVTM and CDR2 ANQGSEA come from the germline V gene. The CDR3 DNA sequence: TGCAGCGTTGGACAGCATCCCTCTGGAAACACCATATATTTT. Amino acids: CSVGQHPSGNTIYF.

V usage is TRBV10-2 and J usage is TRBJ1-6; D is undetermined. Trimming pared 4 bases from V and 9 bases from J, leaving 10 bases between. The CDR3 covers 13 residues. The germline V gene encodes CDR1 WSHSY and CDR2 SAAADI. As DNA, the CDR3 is TGCGCCAGCAGTGGGACGGTCGGTTCACCCCTCCACTTT. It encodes CASSGTVGSPLHF.